This T cell receptor (beta chain) was observed in a study of shared clonotypes between healthy human individuals. With respect to this clone: What it binds is not known.

Trimming cost V 3 bases and J 11 bases, with 12 bases left between them. The germline gives CDR1 DFQATT, CDR2 SNEGSKA (reference sequence). The CDR3 sequence is 11 residues long. Sequenced by immunoSEQ multiplex PCR; TCRdb stores in-frame clones only, minus some. Altogether approximately 980,000 clones are present, 76% being singletons, with the ten largest covering approximately 1.5%. Notes on the study in general: A handful of donors showed sharing of around 5% of naive CD4 clonotypes. Sampling covered nothing but blood. Tissue TCR repertoires likely differ from those found in blood. Generally, estimated richness proved larger in naive subsets than it did in memory subsets.

Naive CD45RA+ and memory CD45RA-negative subsets were split from CD4+ cells. The sequence derives from a young man in good health. The chain links TRBV20-1 to TRBJ2-3; weak D call: TRBD2 (5 bases). Source material: memory CD4+ T cells sorted from blood. The subset: CD45RA-negative fraction. This CDR3 reads CSARDPSGQYF. The CDR3, as DNA: TGCAGTGCTAGGGACCCGAGCGGGCAGTATTTT.